This TCR beta chain was identified in a study of blood T cells in healthy people across ages. Whenever a sample was processed, at least 6 million PBMCs were isolated. Comments on this clonotype: Its antigen is not known.

Combining a sample-barcoded 5' primer with a J-beta primer mix, a second PCR ran for roughly 6 to 12 cycles. One entry per CDR3 protein, called by TCRdb with MiXCR from the 5' RACE reads. The sample holds over a million distinct CDR3 sequences; approximately 60% are singletons and the top ten take more than 6%. The V end was cut by 3 bases, the J end by 2 bases, with 16 bases between. The CDR3 is 16 amino acids. Germline V gene data show CDR1 as SEHNR and CDR2 as FQNEAQ (reference sequence). General study points: Estimated diversity that came from one million T cells was considered an underestimate. The unknown donor CMV status may have confounded expanded clonotype changes.

The chain has TRBV7-9 and TRBJ2-5; D is unresolved. Sequencing used blood. This clonotype originated in a man between 18 and 35 years old in good health. The CDR3 loop reads CASSFNSLAGQETQYF. The CDR3 nucleotides read TGTGCCAGCAGCTTTAATTCTTTGGCAGGACAAGAGACCCAGTACTTC.